Shown below are 17 T cell receptor beta chains from a single sample sequenced in a study of cytomegalovirus exposure and HLA in healthy donors (dated by TCRdb to the late 2010s). Libraries were made using the immunoSEQ multiplex PCR assay. TCRdb limited this immuneACCESS table to in-frame rearrangements with V and J called. A share of clones is missing; checked studies link under half to unresolved V genes, and the rest is unexplained. This sample has around 80,000 clones in its table, and approximately 96% of those were observed once. About 1.3% of the sample belongs to the ten largest clones. The specimen was PBMCs. The receptor set was obtained from a young woman in good health and CMV-seronegative.

The genes are TRBV11-2 and TRBJ2-1; 15 bases are shared with TRBD2. CDR1 is SGHAT, CDR2 FQNNGV, per germline. CDR3 length equals 16 residues. J gave up 4 bases and V 6 bases, and 4 bases lay outside the gene matches. The CDR3 DNA reads as TGTGCCAGCAGTCGGACTAGCGGGGGGGGATACAATGAGCAGTTCTTC. Translated, it gives CASSRTSGGGYNEQFF.

The chain uses TRBV29-1 and TRBJ2-5, with TRBD2 identical over 12 bases. Germline V gives CDR1 SQVTM, CDR2 ANQGSEA. The trim removed 8 bases at V and 4 bases at J, leaving 14 bases unmatched. The CDR3 is 16 residues long. The CDR3 protein is CSWGGSSGRVIETQYF. CDR3 coding DNA: TGCAGCTGGGGGGGCTCTAGCGGGAGGGTGATAGAGACCCAGTACTTC.

This clone was counted a single time. The rearrangement joins TRBV6-5 to TRBJ2-7; 9 bases align to TRBD1. The J segment lost 0 bases and the V segment lost 2 bases, leaving 5 bases of the junction unmatched. The germline V gene encodes CDR1 MNHEY and CDR2 SVGAGI. CDR3 length: 16 residues. CDR3 sequence reads: CASSYGGQGSSYEQYF. The CDR3 nucleotides read TGTGCCAGCAGTTACGGGGGACAGGGATCCTCCTACGAGCAGTACTTC.

This chain uses TRBV5-1 with TRBJ2-7, with 12 bases lining up with TRBD2. Trimming cost V 1 base and J 2 bases; bases outside gene matches: 13. Germline lookup yields CDR1 SGHRS and CDR2 YFSETQ. The CDR3 loop spans 19 amino acids. The DNA of the CDR3 is TGCGCCAGCAGCTTGCCGATGCACTGGACTAGCGGGGTTACCTACGAGCAGTACTTC. This translates into CASSLPMHWTSGVTYEQYF.

The chain employs TRBV11-1 and TRBJ2-6; D possibly corresponds to TRBD2 (5 bases). V lost 3 bases to trimming and J lost 0 bases, with 9 bases between them. Germline assignment: CDR1 SGHAT and CDR2 FQDESV (reference sequence). CDR3 length: 16 amino acids. The CDR3 here is CASSFTGVSGANVLTF. Written as DNA, the CDR3 is TGTGCCAGCAGCTTTACCGGGGTCTCTGGGGCCAACGTCCTGACTTTC.

J is TRBJ2-1 and V is TRBV2, with TRBD2 matching 11 bases. Germline V gives CDR1 SNHLY, CDR2 FYNNEI. The CDR3 spans 15 residues. Trimming cost V 8 bases and J 3 bases; bases outside gene matches: 6. CDR3 region: CASGFSGRGYNEQFF. Here the CDR3 DNA reads TGTGCCAGCGGATTTAGCGGGAGGGGCTACAATGAGCAGTTCTTC.

This clone was seen a few times. The rearrangement joins TRBV4-1 to TRBJ1-5; D might be TRBD1 (5 bases). There are 15 residues in the CDR3. Germline CDR1 reads MGHRA; CDR2 reads YSYEKL. Trimming removed 2 bases from V and 3 bases from J, with 11 bases in between. The CDR3, as DNA: TGCGCCAGCAGCCAATATACGGGGGACAATCAGCCCCAGCATTTT. As protein: CASSQYTGDNQPQHF.

The chain couples TRBV13 to TRBJ2-3; no definite D call. Per the germline V gene, CDR1 is PRHDT and CDR2 is FYEKMQ (reference sequence). The V and J ends lost 5 bases and 0 bases respectively, with 3 bases between them. CDR3 length: 12 amino acids. CDR3 sequence: CASSQSTDTQYF. The CDR3 DNA follows: TGTGCCAGCAGCCAGAGCACAGATACGCAGTATTTT.

The chain links TRBV6-5 to TRBJ2-1; 7 bases are a match to TRBD2. Unmatched junction bases numbered 6, after V lost 2 bases and J lost 8 bases. The CDR3 runs to 14 residues. Germline CDR1 MNHEY, CDR2 SVGAGI. The CDR3 loop is CASSYDREVDEQFF. CDR3 sequence (DNA): TGTGCCAGCAGTTACGACCGGGAGGTAGATGAGCAGTTCTTC.

The chain joins TRBV7-2 to TRBJ2-6; TRBD1 might be the D (5 bases). With 1 base removed from V and 5 bases from J, the gap between germline ends came to 12 bases. CDR1 and CDR2 from the germline V gene are SGHTA and FQGNSA. The CDR3 contains 16 residues. CDR3 loop: CASSLGLGRRANVLTF. The CDR3 nucleotides read TGTGCCAGCAGCTTAGGCTTGGGGCGGCGGGCCAACGTCCTGACTTTC.

The chain joins TRBV4-1 to TRBJ2-7; perhaps TRBD1 as D (6 bases). The V gene lost 0 bases and the J gene lost 3 bases, with 6 bases spanning the gap. The CDR3 length is 13 residues. CDR1 and CDR2 (germline): MGHRA, YSYEKL. CDR3 DNA sequence: TGCGCCAGCAGCCAAGAACAGGGCTACGAGCAGTACTTC. It codes for CASSQEQGYEQYF.

The gene calls are TRBV7-9 and TRBJ1-1; no definite D call. The CDR3 totals 15 residues. The germline V gene encodes CDR1 SEHNR and CDR2 FQNEAQ (reference sequence). The V end was cut by 5 bases, the J end by 0 bases, with 13 bases between. Here the CDR3 DNA reads TGTGCCAGCAGCCCTCGTTCCAGTATGAACACTGAAGCTTTCTTT. This sequence encodes CASSPRSSMNTEAFF.

This clone was picked up one time. This chain uses TRBV5-6 with TRBJ2-3; the match to TRBD2 covers 7 bases. V was clipped by 5 bases and J by 6 bases; unmatched bases: 15. This CDR3 spans 16 amino acids. Germline V CDR1 and CDR2: SGHDT, YYEEEE. DNA of the CDR3: TGTGCCAGCAGTCCAATTTCCCTAGCGGAGTTTGATACGCAGTATTTT. It yields the protein CASSPISLAEFDTQYF.

The CDR3 protein is CASSFPPGQPQHF. CDR3 DNA sequence: TGTGCCAGCAGTTTTCCCCCAGGACAGCCCCAGCATTTT. This sequence joins TRBV27 and TRBJ1-5; no clear D gene. Germline V CDR1 and CDR2: MNHEY, SMNVEV (reference sequence). CDR3 length: 13 residues. Deletions cut 3 bases from V and 7 bases from J, with 10 bases between.

The chain employs TRBV5-6 and TRBJ2-7; a possible D gene is TRBD2 (7 bases). The CDR3 loop spans 15 amino acids. The V end was cut by 0 bases, the J end by 1 base, with 11 bases between. From germline, CDR1 is SGHDT and CDR2 YYEEEE. The CDR3: CASSLGEGGSYEQYF. CDR3 DNA: TGTGCCAGCAGCTTGGGGGAGGGGGGGTCCTACGAGCAGTACTTC.

This sequence joins TRBV5-1 and TRBJ2-7; 11 bases agree with TRBD2. Germline V gene sequence: CDR1 SGHRS, CDR2 YFSETQ. The CDR3 totals 18 residues. V trimming: 3 bases; J trimming: 2 bases; junction bases outside the gene matches: 13. CDR3 region: CASSYGLRLAGLPYEQYF. For the CDR3, the DNA is TGCGCCAGCAGCTATGGTCTCCGACTAGCGGGACTACCCTACGAGCAGTACTTC.

The rearrangement links TRBV19 to TRBJ2-1, with TRBD2 matching over 7 bases. This CDR3 has 15 residues. Germline-derived CDR1 and CDR2 are LNHDA and SQIVND (reference sequence). The ends lost 7 bases at V and 5 bases at J; junction bases unmatched: 11. CDR3 amino acids: CASKVGGRSDNEQFF. CDR3 bases: TGTGCCAGTAAGGTAGGCGGGAGAAGCGACAATGAGCAGTTCTTC.